Reported below is one T cell receptor beta chain. Its matching antigen is unknown. These data are taken from a study of graft-versus-host responses after intestinal transplantation. Looking at the study overall: All recipients got anti-thymocyte globulin induction, then tacrolimus and steroids for approximately three years.

Findings and limits, study-wide: Maximum circulating GvH clone levels tracked with early post-transplant HvG decreases.

This table comes from immunoSEQ multiplex PCR, and its TCRdb copy is limited to in-frame clones, with some not included. This sample has some 31,000 clones; about 92% occur once, and the top ten carry approximately 0.77%. The TCR comes from a human patient who received an intestinal transplant, so some T cells may come from the graft donor. The material sequenced was PBMCs, taken roughly 62 days after intestinal transplant.

The CDR3 DNA follows: TGTGCCAGCAGCCCCCGGGGGAGAAGGCCCTACGAGCAGTACTTC. It yields the protein CASSPRGRRPYEQYF. V and J are TRBV13 and TRBJ2-5, with D perhaps matching TRBD2 (6 bases). The end of the DNA fits TRBJ2-7 better, so the J call may be wrong. CDR3 length: 15 residues. Germline V gene lookup returns CDR1 PRHDT and CDR2 FYEKMQ (reference sequence).